Below are 2 T cell receptor beta chains sequenced from a single sample in a study of T cell responses to AZD1222 COVID-19 vaccine. Generated by immunoSEQ multiplex PCR, the TCRdb table keeps only in-frame clones and is missing some. The top ten hold 13% of the sample, which has just under 95,000 clones, approximately 91% seen once. The source material was peripheral blood, sampled on day 0 of AZD1222 vaccination. These receptors were collected from an adult in good health.

V gene TRBV5-1 combines with J gene TRBJ1-4, with 7 positions matching TRBD1. With V trimmed by 0 bases and J by 4 bases, 6 bases remained unmatched. The CDR3 totals 16 residues. CDR1 and CDR2 from the germline V gene are SGHRS and YFSETQ. DNA for the CDR3: TGCGCCAGCAGCTTGGTCACAGGGGAAATTAATGAAAAACTGTTTTTT. The encoded protein is CASSLVTGEINEKLFF.

The rearrangement uses TRBV19 and TRBJ1-4; D may be TRBD1 (5 bases). Germline lookup yields CDR1 LNHDA and CDR2 SQIVND (reference sequence). The CDR3 runs 13 residues. Trimming shortened V by 7 bases and J by 8 bases, and 14 bases separated the two germline ends. The CDR3 spells CASIRADGEKLFF. The CDR3 coding sequence is TGTGCCAGTATCAGGGCCGACGGGGAAAAACTGTTTTTT.